This TCR beta chain was identified during a study of blood T cell repertoires in COVID-19. Sequencing was performed with immunoSEQ multiplex PCR; in TCRdb, only in-frame clones are kept and a portion is missing. Seen here are over 100,000 clones, roughly 79% observed once, and the top ten hold 10%. The CDR3 is 14 amino acids. The chain recombines TRBV21-1 with TRBJ1-5; the D call of TRBD1 is as the table states it, not checked on the DNA. TRBV21-1 is a listed pseudogene. The TCR was taken from a human donor in a cohort sampled during active COVID-19. Sequenced material: peripheral blood. The CDR3 reads CARLPQGGNQPQHF. The CDR3 DNA reads TGTGCCCGGCTTCCACAGGGTGGCAATCAGCCCCAGCATTTT.